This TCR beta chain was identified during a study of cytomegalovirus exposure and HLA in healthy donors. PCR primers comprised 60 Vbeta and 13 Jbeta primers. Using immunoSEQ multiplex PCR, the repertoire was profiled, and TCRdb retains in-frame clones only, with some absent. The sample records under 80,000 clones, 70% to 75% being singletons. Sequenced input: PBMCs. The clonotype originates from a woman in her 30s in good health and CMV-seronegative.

This CDR3 is CASSLGGQFWQYV. CDR3 sequence (DNA): TGTGCCAGCAGCTTAGGGGGACAGTTCTGGCAGTACGTC. This chain connects TRBV7-8 to TRBJ2-7, with TRBD1 matching over 7 bases. Germline loops: CDR1 SGHVS, CDR2 FQNEAQ. Losses at the gene ends were 1 base for V and 9 bases for J; bases not matched to a gene: 6. CDR3 size: 13 residues.